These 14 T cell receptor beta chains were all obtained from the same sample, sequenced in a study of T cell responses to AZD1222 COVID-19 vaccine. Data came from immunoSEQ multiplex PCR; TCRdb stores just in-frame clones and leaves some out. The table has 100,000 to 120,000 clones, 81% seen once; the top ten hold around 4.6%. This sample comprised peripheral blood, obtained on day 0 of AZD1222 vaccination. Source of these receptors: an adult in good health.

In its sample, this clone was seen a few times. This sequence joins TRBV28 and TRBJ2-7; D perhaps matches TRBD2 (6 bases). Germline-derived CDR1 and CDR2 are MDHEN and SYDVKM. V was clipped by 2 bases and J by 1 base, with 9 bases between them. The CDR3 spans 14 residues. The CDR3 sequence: CASSLIGGSYEQYF. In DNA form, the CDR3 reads TGTGCCAGCAGTTTAATTGGGGGGTCCTACGAGCAGTACTTC.

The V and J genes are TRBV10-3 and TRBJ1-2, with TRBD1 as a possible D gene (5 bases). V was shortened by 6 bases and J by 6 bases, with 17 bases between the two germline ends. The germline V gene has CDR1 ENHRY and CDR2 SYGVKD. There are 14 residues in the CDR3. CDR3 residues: CAIRPGRGRDGYTF. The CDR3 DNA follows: TGTGCCATCAGGCCGGGACGAGGGAGGGATGGCTACACCTTC.

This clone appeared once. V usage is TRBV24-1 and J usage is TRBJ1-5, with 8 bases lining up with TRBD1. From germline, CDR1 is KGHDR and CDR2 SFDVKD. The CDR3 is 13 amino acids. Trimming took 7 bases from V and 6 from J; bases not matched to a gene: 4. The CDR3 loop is CATSDRGGQPQHF. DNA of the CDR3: TGTGCCACCAGCGACAGGGGTGGTCAGCCCCAGCATTTT.

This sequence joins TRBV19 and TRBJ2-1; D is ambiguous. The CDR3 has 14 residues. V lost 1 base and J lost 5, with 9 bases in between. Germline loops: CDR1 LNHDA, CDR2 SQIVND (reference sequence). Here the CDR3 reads CASSIVAVNNEQFF. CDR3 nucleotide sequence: TGTGCCAGTAGTATAGTCGCGGTAAACAATGAGCAGTTCTTC. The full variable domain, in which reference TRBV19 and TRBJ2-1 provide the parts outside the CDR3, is DGGITQSPKYLFRKEGQNVTLSCEQNLNHDAMYWYRQDPGQGLRLIYYSQIVNDFQKGDIAEGYSVSREKKESFPLTVTSAQKNPTAFYLCASSIVAVNNEQFFGPGTRLTVL.

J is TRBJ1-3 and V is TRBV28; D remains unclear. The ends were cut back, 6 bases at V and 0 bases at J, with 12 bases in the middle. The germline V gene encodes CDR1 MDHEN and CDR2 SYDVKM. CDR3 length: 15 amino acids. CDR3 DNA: TGTGCCAGCAGGCTCTTGAGAGGCTCTGGAAACACCATATATTTT. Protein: CASRLLRGSGNTIYF.

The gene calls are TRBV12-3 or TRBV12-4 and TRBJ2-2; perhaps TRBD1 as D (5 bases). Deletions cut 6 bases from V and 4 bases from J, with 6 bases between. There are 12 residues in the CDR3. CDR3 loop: CASRGVTGELFF. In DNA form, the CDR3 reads TGTGCCAGCAGAGGGGTCACCGGGGAGCTGTTTTTT.

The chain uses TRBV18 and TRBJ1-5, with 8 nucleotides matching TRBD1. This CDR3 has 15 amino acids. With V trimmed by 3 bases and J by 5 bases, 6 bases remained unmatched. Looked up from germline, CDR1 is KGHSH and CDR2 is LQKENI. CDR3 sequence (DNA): TGTGCCAGCTCACCCGGGACAGGAGGGCATCAGCCCCAGCATTTT. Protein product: CASSPGTGGHQPQHF.

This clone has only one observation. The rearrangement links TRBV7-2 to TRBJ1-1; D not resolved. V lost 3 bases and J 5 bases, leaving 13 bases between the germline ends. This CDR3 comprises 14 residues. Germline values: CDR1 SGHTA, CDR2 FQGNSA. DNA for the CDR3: TGTGCCAGCAGCTTTGGGGATACCAAAACTGAAGCTTTCTTT. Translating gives CASSFGDTKTEAFF.

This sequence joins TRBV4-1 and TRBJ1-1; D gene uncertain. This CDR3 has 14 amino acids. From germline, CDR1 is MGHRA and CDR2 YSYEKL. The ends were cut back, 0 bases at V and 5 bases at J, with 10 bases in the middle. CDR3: CASSQDRRGTEAFF. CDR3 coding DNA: TGCGCCAGCAGCCAAGATCGTCGAGGGACTGAAGCTTTCTTT.

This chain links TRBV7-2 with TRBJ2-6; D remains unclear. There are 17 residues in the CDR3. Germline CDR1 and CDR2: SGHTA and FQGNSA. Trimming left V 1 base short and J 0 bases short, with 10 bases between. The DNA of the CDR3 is TGTGCCAGCAGCTTAGTGATGGCCCGCTCTGGGGCCAACGTCCTGACTTTC. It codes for CASSLVMARSGANVLTF.

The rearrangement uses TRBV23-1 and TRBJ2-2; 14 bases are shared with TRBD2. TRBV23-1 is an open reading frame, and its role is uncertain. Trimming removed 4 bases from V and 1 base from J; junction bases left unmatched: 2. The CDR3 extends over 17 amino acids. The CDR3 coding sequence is TGCGCCAGCAGTCGGACTAGCGGGGGGCAGAACACCGGGGAGCTGTTTTTT. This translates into CASSRTSGGQNTGELFF.

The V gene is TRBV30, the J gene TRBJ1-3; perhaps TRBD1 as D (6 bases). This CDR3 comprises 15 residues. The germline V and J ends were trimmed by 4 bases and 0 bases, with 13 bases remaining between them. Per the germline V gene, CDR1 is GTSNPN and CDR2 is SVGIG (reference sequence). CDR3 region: CAWTYGQSSGNTIYF. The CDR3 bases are TGTGCCTGGACTTATGGACAGTCCTCTGGAAACACCATATATTTT.

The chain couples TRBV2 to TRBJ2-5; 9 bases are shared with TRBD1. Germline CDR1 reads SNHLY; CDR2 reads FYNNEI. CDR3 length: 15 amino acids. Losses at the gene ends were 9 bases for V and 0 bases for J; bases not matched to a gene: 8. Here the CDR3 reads CASGGQGIHQETQYF. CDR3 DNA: TGTGCCAGTGGGGGACAGGGCATACACCAAGAGACCCAGTACTTC.

The CDR3 sequence is CASSSLAAGGYEQYF. The CDR3 DNA is TGTGCCAGCAGCTCCCTGGCTGCCGGGGGGTACGAGCAGTACTTC. V and J are TRBV6-6 and TRBJ2-7, with TRBD2 matching over 7 bases. The CDR3 covers 15 residues. After removal of 6 bases from V and 4 bases from J, the junction contained 12 bases not matched to a gene. Germline V CDR1 and CDR2: MNHNY, SVGAGI (reference sequence).